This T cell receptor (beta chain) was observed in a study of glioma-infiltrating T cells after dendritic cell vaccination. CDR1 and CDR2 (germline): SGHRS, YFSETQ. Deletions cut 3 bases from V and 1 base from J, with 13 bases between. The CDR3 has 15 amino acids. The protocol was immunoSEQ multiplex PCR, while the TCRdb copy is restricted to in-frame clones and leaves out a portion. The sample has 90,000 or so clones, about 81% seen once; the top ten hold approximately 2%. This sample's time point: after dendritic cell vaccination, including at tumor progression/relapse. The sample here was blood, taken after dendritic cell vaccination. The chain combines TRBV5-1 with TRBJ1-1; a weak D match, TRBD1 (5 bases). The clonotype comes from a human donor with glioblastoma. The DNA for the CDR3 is TGCGCCAGCAGCTGGGGGGGTGGGACGAACACTGAAGCTTTCTTT. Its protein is CASSWGGGTNTEAFF. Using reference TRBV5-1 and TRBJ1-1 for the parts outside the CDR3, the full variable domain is KAGVTQTPRYLIKTRGQQVTLSCSPISGHRSVSWYQQTPGQGLQFLFEYFSETQRNKGNFPGRFSGRQFSNSRSEMNVSTLELGDSALYLCASSWGGGTNTEAFFGQGTRLTVV.